These T cell receptor beta chains were read from a single sample in a study of control samples from healthy donors and cancer patients. TCRdb keeps only in-frame clones here, not all; method: immunoSEQ multiplex PCR. The data contain approximately 70,000 clones, more than 80% of them singletons. Sequencing was performed on blood. The origin of the receptors is a man aged 55 to 69 in good health. The CDR3 runs from the conserved cysteine through the conserved F or W. Each record gives: V gene, CDR3 length, D gene, J gene, clone size, CDR3 protein, CDR3 DNA. D genes are given only for firm matches. Clone sizes are given selectively: once, few, many, or a class where the clone is expanded.

TRBV6-1,17,TRBD1,TRBJ1-5,NA,CASSEWQGAYSNQPQHF,TGTGCCAGCAGTGAATGGCAGGGGGCTTATAGCAATCAGCCCCAGCATTTT
TRBV4-3,17,NA,TRBJ2-6,once,CASSQDRQASGANVLTF,TGCGCCAGCAGCCAAGATAGGCAGGCTTCTGGGGCCAACGTCCTGACTTTC
TRBV28,11,TRBD1,TRBJ1-5,NA,CASSPRTGLHF,TGTGCCAGCAGTCCCCGGACAGGCTTGCATTTT
TRBV28,23,TRBD2,TRBJ2-1,once,CASSGGLAGVWYKTPGDFNEQFF,TGTGCCAGCAGTGGGGGACTAGCGGGAGTTTGGTACAAAACCCCAGGGGATTTTAATGAGCAGTTCTTC
TRBV6-1,15,NA,TRBJ1-2,NA,CASSEGRVLVYGYTF,TGTGCCAGCAGTGAAGGTCGGGTTTTGGTCTATGGCTACACCTTC
TRBV12-3/TRBV12-4,13,NA,TRBJ1-2,NA,CASSLEFYYGYTF,TGTGCCAGCAGTTTGGAGTTTTACTATGGCTACACCTTC
TRBV3-1/TRBV3-2,16,NA,TRBJ1-6,NA,CASSQSGRLTGSPLHF,TGTGCCAGCAGCCAATCGGGACGGCTGACTGGGTCACCCCTCCACTTT
TRBV10-3,17,TRBD1,TRBJ1-2,NA,CAISESPPGQGAIGYTF,TGTGCCATCAGTGAGTCCCCCCCGGGACAGGGCGCGATTGGCTACACCTTC
TRBV10-3,10,NA,TRBJ2-2,NA,CAITPGELFF,TGTGCCATCACCCCCGGGGAGCTGTTTTTT
TRBV29-1,12,NA,TRBJ1-2,NA,CSVGGESYGYTF,TGCAGCGTAGGAGGGGAAAGCTATGGCTACACCTTC
TRBV19,12,NA,TRBJ2-1,NA,CASSMDYNEQFF,TGTGCCAGTAGTATGGACTACAATGAGCAGTTCTTC
TRBV12-5,17,TRBD1,TRBJ1-1,NA,CASGLVLGTGLWTEAFF,TGTGCTAGTGGTTTGGTATTAGGGACAGGGCTTTGGACTGAAGCTTTCTTT
TRBV7-9,13,TRBD1,TRBJ1-2,NA,CASSLEGQSGYTF,TGTGCCAGCAGCTTAGAGGGACAGAGTGGCTACACCTTC
TRBV9,16,TRBD2,TRBJ2-3,NA,CASSPGTSGLTDTQYF,TGTGCCAGCAGCCCTGGGACTAGCGGTTTAACAGATACGCAGTATTTT
TRBV6-6,14,TRBD1,TRBJ1-1,NA,CASTPDRGLTEAFF,TGTGCCAGCACCCCGGACAGGGGGCTCACTGAAGCTTTCTTT
TRBV5-1,16,NA,TRBJ1-2,NA,CASSFGPPGAGFSYTF,TGCGCCAGCAGCTTCGGTCCCCCGGGGGCTGGCTTTAGCTACACCTTC
TRBV28,14,NA,TRBJ2-2,NA,CASRPGPGTGELFF,TGTGCCAGCCGCCCGGGCCCGGGCACCGGGGAGCTGTTTTTT
TRBV5-1,13,NA,TRBJ2-5,NA,CASRQGPQETQYF,TGCGCCAGCAGGCAGGGACCACAAGAGACCCAGTACTTC
TRBV25-1,16,NA,TRBJ1-6,NA,CASSERHNSYNSPLHF,TGTGCCAGCAGTGAACGTCACAACTCCTATAATTCACCCCTCCACTTT
TRBV29-1,13,NA,TRBJ1-2,NA,CSVRKQGGGGYTF,TGCAGCGTCCGTAAACAGGGTGGAGGTGGCTACACCTTC
TRBV18,15,NA,TRBJ2-7,NA,CASSPGIPDPYEQYF,TGTGCCAGCTCTCCGGGAATCCCCGACCCCTACGAGCAGTACTTC
TRBV28,13,NA,TRBJ1-6,NA,CASTLGQGGPLHF,TGTGCCAGCACCTTGGGGCAGGGAGGGCCCCTCCACTTT
TRBV5-6,15,TRBD1,TRBJ1-2,NA,CASSGQGAVDYGYTF,TGTGCCAGCAGCGGGCAGGGGGCCGTTGACTATGGCTACACCTTC
TRBV11-2,16,NA,TRBJ2-1,NA,CASSLVPSGANNEQFF,TGTGCCAGCAGCTTAGTCCCCAGCGGAGCCAACAATGAGCAGTTCTTC
TRBV5-1,18,TRBD2,TRBJ2-3,NA,CASSLGPSGRSGTDTQYF,TGCGCCAGCAGCCTAGGGCCTAGCGGGAGGTCTGGCACAGATACGCAGTATTTT
TRBV4-3,13,NA,TRBJ1-2,NA,CASSQDSRALYTF,TGCGCCAGCAGCCAGGACAGTAGGGCCCTCTACACCTTC
TRBV5-1,14,NA,TRBJ2-1,NA,CASSPATSYNEQFF,TGCGCCAGCTCTCCGGCTACCTCCTACAATGAGCAGTTCTTC
TRBV28,16,TRBD1,TRBJ2-7,few,CASIDDRGHKLYEQYF,TGTGCCAGCATTGATGACAGGGGTCATAAATTATACGAGCAGTACTTC
TRBV24-1,14,TRBD1,TRBJ1-1,NA,CATSDLQGGTEAFF,TGTGCCACCAGTGATTTGCAGGGGGGCACTGAAGCTTTCTTT
TRBV6-5,15,NA,TRBJ1-2,NA,CASRPVETANYGYTF,TGTGCCAGCAGGCCCGTCGAAACGGCCAACTATGGCTACACCTTC
TRBV7-2,15,TRBD2,TRBJ2-1,NA,CASSLRQGTSDEQFF,TGTGCCAGCAGCTTACGACAGGGGACTAGCGATGAGCAGTTCTTC
TRBV2,15,NA,TRBJ2-1,NA,CASSDGRGQDNEQFF,TGTGCCAGCAGTGATGGCAGGGGACAAGACAATGAGCAGTTCTTC
TRBV7-9,15,NA,TRBJ2-2,NA,CASSFGPRTGGELFF,TGTGCCAGCAGCTTCGGACCTCGAACTGGCGGGGAGCTGTTTTTT
TRBV16,13,NA,TRBJ1-1,NA,CASSRNRDTEAFF,TGTGCCAGCAGCCGCAACAGGGACACTGAAGCTTTCTTT
TRBV9,17,NA,TRBJ2-7,NA,CASSVGTGTGTRSEQYF,TGTGCCAGCAGCGTAGGGACCGGGACAGGGACTAGGAGCGAGCAGTACTTC
TRBV6-6,13,NA,TRBJ2-3,NA,CASRPQVTDTQYF,TGTGCCAGCAGACCACAGGTCACAGATACGCAGTATTTT
TRBV28,15,NA,TRBJ2-7,NA,CASSTPGQRRYEQYF,TGTGCCAGCAGTACCCCAGGACAGAGAAGATACGAGCAGTACTTC
TRBV19,14,TRBD1,TRBJ2-7,NA,CASSPWDRGYEQYF,TGTGCCAGTAGTCCTTGGGACAGGGGCTACGAGCAGTACTTC
TRBV5-1,15,NA,TRBJ2-3,NA,CASSLGSAATDTQYF,TGCGCCAGCAGCTTGGGAAGCGCAGCCACAGATACGCAGTATTTT
TRBV5-1,16,NA,TRBJ1-1,few,CASSLGSVPMNTEAFF,TGCGCCAGCAGCTTGGGGTCCGTACCCATGAACACTGAAGCTTTCTTT
TRBV4-2,14,NA,TRBJ2-1,NA,CASSQARNPNEQFF,TGTGCCAGCAGCCAAGCTAGGAATCCCAATGAGCAGTTCTTC
TRBV12-3/TRBV12-4,13,NA,TRBJ1-2,NA,CASSLGGGYGYTF,TGTGCCAGCAGTTTAGGAGGGGGCTATGGCTACACCTTC
TRBV7-2,17,TRBD1,TRBJ1-2,NA,CASSLVGGQGDSYGYTF,TGTGCCAGCAGCCTGGTAGGGGGACAGGGGGATAGCTATGGCTACACCTTC
TRBV11-2,15,NA,TRBJ2-7,NA,CASSRDFPSSYEQYF,TGTGCCAGCAGCAGGGACTTCCCTAGCTCCTACGAGCAGTACTTC
TRBV6-6,15,TRBD1,TRBJ2-1,NA,CASSAPAGGLNEQFF,TGTGCCAGCAGTGCCCCGGCAGGGGGCCTGAATGAGCAGTTCTTC
TRBV20-1,15,TRBD1,TRBJ2-3,NA,CSASFGQGDTDTQYF,TGCAGTGCTAGTTTTGGACAGGGGGACACAGATACGCAGTATTTT
TRBV4-2,13,NA,TRBJ1-1,NA,CASSQGQHTEAFF,TGTGCCAGCAGCCAAGGACAGCACACTGAAGCTTTCTTT
TRBV7-9,16,NA,TRBJ2-5,NA,CASSSTKTGFQETQYF,TGTGCCAGCAGCTCCACGAAGACAGGCTTTCAAGAGACCCAGTACTTC
TRBV12-3/TRBV12-4,13,NA,TRBJ2-3,NA,CASRPSWTDTQYF,TGTGCCAGCAGACCATCTTGGACAGATACGCAGTATTTT
TRBV19,16,NA,TRBJ2-2,NA,CASSIGRTVYTGELFF,TGTGCCAGTAGTATAGGTCGGACAGTTTACACCGGGGAGCTGTTTTTT
TRBV27,14,NA,TRBJ2-1,once,CASSPWDNTYEQFF,TGTGCCAGCAGTCCCTGGGACAATACATATGAGCAGTTCTTC
TRBV7-2,12,TRBD1,TRBJ2-7,NA,CASSFTGVEQYF,TGTGCCAGCAGCTTTACAGGGGTCGAGCAGTACTTC
TRBV2,13,NA,TRBJ1-1,NA,CASSERDNTEAFF,TGTGCCAGCAGTGAAAGGGATAACACTGAAGCTTTCTTT
TRBV29-1,12,NA,TRBJ2-1,once,CSVEDRANEQFF,TGCAGCGTTGAAGACAGGGCTAATGAGCAGTTCTTC